These 26 T cell receptor beta chains originate from one sample sequenced in a study of shared clonotypes between healthy human individuals. The data were produced by immunoSEQ multiplex PCR, yet TCRdb's version contains in-frame clones alone and is incomplete. In the table there are under 1,100,000 clones, approximately 72% of which are singletons. The specimen sequenced was memory CD4+ T cells sorted from blood. Subset meaning: CD45RA-negative fraction. The receptors come from a young man in good health.

Concerning this clone itself: Other DNA sequences from this sample encode an identical CDR3 as well. V gene TRBV11-2 combines with J gene TRBJ2-6, with D uncertain. The germline V and J ends were trimmed by 1 base and 1 base, with 5 bases remaining between them. Germline V gene sequence: CDR1 SGHAT, CDR2 FQNNGV. The CDR3 spans 15 residues. CDR3 nucleotides: TGTGCCAGCAGCTTAGCAAGTTCTGGGGCCAACGTCCTGACTTTC. Translating gives CASSLASSGANVLTF.

The chain has TRBV5-6 and TRBJ2-7; possibly TRBD1 for D (6 bases). V was cut by 0 bases and J by 7 bases, with 14 bases left in between. This CDR3 comprises 14 residues. Germline values: CDR1 SGHDT, CDR2 YYEEEE. The CDR3 sequence: CASSLEQGAKEQYF. CDR3 in DNA: TGTGCCAGCAGCTTGGAACAGGGTGCGAAAGAGCAGTACTTC.

This clone has a handful of counts. V is TRBV29-1 and J is TRBJ2-6; perhaps TRBD1 as D (5 bases). CDR3 length: 14 residues. Germline V gene sequence: CDR1 SQVTM, CDR2 ANQGSEA. The V and J ends lost 4 bases and 2 bases respectively, with 9 bases between them. The CDR3 nucleotides read TGCAGCGTTGGGACAAATACTGGGGCCAACGTCCTGACTTTC. Protein: CSVGTNTGANVLTF.

The genes are TRBV6-1 and TRBJ2-7; 8 nucleotides agree with TRBD2. Germline V gene sequence: CDR1 MNHNS, CDR2 SASEGT. The CDR3 covers 15 residues. Unmatched junction bases numbered 8, after V lost 4 bases and J lost 3 bases. In nucleotides, the CDR3 is TGTGCCAGCAGTGGGCGGAGCGGGGGATACTACGAGCAGTACTTC. Residues: CASSGRSGGYYEQYF.

This sequence joins TRBV2 and TRBJ1-6; D gene uncertain. The CDR3 sequence is 15 residues long. The V end was cut by 1 base, the J end by 6 bases, with 10 bases between. Germline CDR1 reads SNHLY; CDR2 reads FYNNEI. The DNA for the CDR3 is TGTGCCAGCAGTGAAGAAAGGTGGGGTAATTCACCCCTCCACTTT. Translated: CASSEERWGNSPLHF. Full variable domain (rest looked up from reference TRBV2 and TRBJ1-6): EPEVTQTPSHQVTQMGQEVILRCVPISNHLYFYWYRQILGQKVEFLVSFYNNEISEKSEIFDDQFSVERPDGSNFTLKIRSTKLEDSAMYFCASSEERWGNSPLHFGNGTRLTVT.

This chain joins TRBV30 and TRBJ2-3; D possibly matches TRBD1 or TRBD2 (6 bases each). Germline V gene data show CDR1 as GTSNPN and CDR2 as SVGIG (reference sequence). V was clipped by 0 bases and J by 6 bases, with 16 bases between them. The CDR3 has 15 amino acids. The CDR3 DNA sequence: TGTGCCTGGAGTGTAGGTGGGGGGCCGGGGGATACGCAGTATTTT. Translated: CAWSVGGGPGDTQYF.

The rearrangement joins TRBV25-1 to TRBJ2-3; 8 nucleotides agree with TRBD2. The ends lost 6 bases at V and 6 bases at J; junction bases unmatched: 14. The CDR3 consists of 16 residues. Germline V gives CDR1 MGHDK, CDR2 SYGVNS. CDR3 region: CASSLTSGLPRDTQYF. As DNA, the CDR3 is TGTGCCAGCAGCCTAACTAGCGGTCTTCCGAGGGATACGCAGTATTTT.

The chain employs TRBV7-9 and TRBJ2-5; TRBD1 matches at 8 bases. CDR3 length: 13 residues. Germline loops: CDR1 SEHNR, CDR2 FQNEAQ (reference sequence). The J segment lost 14 bases and the V segment lost 3 bases, leaving 11 bases of the junction unmatched. CDR3 sequence (DNA): TGTGCCAGCAGCTTGGGGGACAGGAAAGAAGAATACTTC. Its translation is CASSLGDRKEEYF.

The rearrangement uses TRBV5-1 and TRBJ2-3, with 7 positions matching TRBD2. The V gene end was trimmed by 0 bases and the J gene end by 6 bases; junction bases not matched to a gene: 4. Germline lookup yields CDR1 SGHRS and CDR2 YFSETQ. There are 14 residues in the CDR3. The CDR3 nucleotides are TGCGCCAGCAGCTTGGGGTATAGCGGGGATACGCAGTATTTT. It translates to CASSLGYSGDTQYF.

The V call is TRBV28, the J call TRBJ2-7; perhaps TRBD2 as D (6 bases). CDR3 length equals 15 residues. Germline V CDR1 and CDR2: MDHEN, SYDVKM. V lost 4 bases to trimming and J lost 2 bases, with 15 bases between them. The CDR3 coding sequence is TGTGCCAGCAGTTCCCCCTGGGGGGATACCTACGAGCAGTACTTC. This gives the protein CASSSPWGDTYEQYF.

For the CDR3, the DNA is TGTGCCATCAGTGATCTGGCGGGAGAGGGCACAGATACGCAGTATTTT. Protein product: CAISDLAGEGTDTQYF. The chain couples TRBV10-3 to TRBJ2-3; the match to TRBD2 covers 7 bases. This CDR3 contains 16 residues. Looked up from germline, CDR1 is ENHRY and CDR2 is SYGVKD. With V trimmed by 3 bases and J by 1 base, 7 bases remained unmatched.

V and J are TRBV7-2 and TRBJ2-1, with 12 bases lining up with TRBD2. CDR1 and CDR2 (germline): SGHTA, FQGNSA. With V trimmed by 4 bases and J by 9 bases, 10 bases remained unmatched. CDR3 length: 16 amino acids. CDR3 sequence: CASSSPTTSGSTEQFF. In nucleotides, the CDR3 is TGTGCCAGCAGCTCCCCCACGACTAGCGGGAGTACTGAGCAGTTCTTC.

This chain links TRBV2 with TRBJ2-5; D may be TRBD2 (6 bases). Trimming pared 4 bases from V and 5 bases from J, leaving 14 bases between. The CDR3 contains 14 residues. Germline loops: CDR1 SNHLY, CDR2 FYNNEI. CDR3 protein: CASSALWGVETQYF. CDR3 bases: TGTGCCAGCAGTGCTTTGTGGGGGGTGGAGACCCAGTACTTC.

V is TRBV11-2 and J is TRBJ2-7; TRBD1 might be the D (6 bases). Germline-derived CDR1 and CDR2 are SGHAT and FQNNGV. The CDR3 totals 13 residues. V lost 5 bases and J lost 2, with 10 bases in between. This chain's CDR3 is CASSGDTPYEQYF. CDR3 DNA sequence: TGTGCCAGCAGCGGGGACACCCCCTACGAGCAGTACTTC.

About this clone: A junction boundary mismatches the germline segment, possibly from a read error. The chain joins TRBV10-3 to TRBJ2-5; 9 positions match TRBD2. CDR3 size: 14 residues. Germline CDR1 and CDR2: ENHRY and SYGVKD. This CDR3 is CAISTGTEAGGPNF. The CDR3 region has the DNA TGTGCCATCAGTACAGGGACGGAGGCGGGAGGGCCGAACTTC.

This clone has only a few counts. The chain uses TRBV9 and TRBJ2-3, with 10 bases aligning to TRBD1. CDR1 is SGDLS, CDR2 YYNGEE, per germline. CDR3 size: 15 residues. The trim removed 3 bases at V and 2 bases at J, leaving 3 bases unmatched. The CDR3 region has the DNA TGTGCCAGCAGCGGCGGGACAGGGGACACAGATACGCAGTATTTT. Amino acid sequence: CASSGGTGDTDTQYF.

This clone was seen only a few times. CDR3 loop: CASTENGLEAFF. In DNA form, the CDR3 reads TGTGCCAGCACCGAAAACGGGCTTGAAGCTTTCTTT. V and J are TRBV7-9 and TRBJ1-1; D call uncertain. The CDR3 is made up of 12 amino acids. Germline V gene lookup returns CDR1 SEHNR and CDR2 FQNEAQ (reference sequence). V was cut by 7 bases and J by 7 bases, with 13 bases left in between.

This clone was detected a few times. The chain uses TRBV2 and TRBJ1-2; D is perhaps TRBD1 (5 bases). The germline V gene encodes CDR1 SNHLY and CDR2 FYNNEI. This CDR3 region has 14 residues. The CDR3 here is CASQGTLSNYGYTF. As DNA, the CDR3 is TGTGCTAGTCAGGGTACACTTTCTAACTATGGCTACACCTTC.

The gene calls are TRBV19 and TRBJ2-6, with D possibly matching TRBD2 (6 bases). This CDR3 is 17 amino acids long. The germline CDR1 and CDR2 sequences are LNHDA and SQIVND (reference sequence). V was cut by 4 bases and J by 4 bases, with 17 bases left in between. CDR3 nucleotide sequence: TGTGCCAGTAGTACCCGATGGGGGGTAAGAGGGGCCAACGTCCTGACTTTC. Translation gives CASSTRWGVRGANVLTF. Supplemented by reference TRBV19 and TRBJ2-6, the full variable domain reads DGGITQSPKYLFRKEGQNVTLSCEQNLNHDAMYWYRQDPGQGLRLIYYSQIVNDFQKGDIAEGYSVSREKKESFPLTVTSAQKNPTAFYLCASSTRWGVRGANVLTFGAGSRLTVL.

This chain uses TRBV6-6 with TRBJ2-7, with D possibly TRBD1 on 6 matching bases. The CDR3 consists of 14 residues. V lost 7 bases, J lost 1 base, and 14 bases lay in between. Germline V lookup: CDR1 MNHNY, CDR2 SVGAGI (reference sequence). This CDR3 is CASTVRGGSYEQYF. The CDR3 nucleotides read TGTGCCAGCACCGTGCGAGGGGGTTCCTACGAGCAGTACTTC.

The chain links TRBV5-4 to TRBJ1-2, with unresolved D. Germline lookup yields CDR1 SGHNT and CDR2 YYREEE (reference sequence). The CDR3 length is 11 residues. V lost 4 bases and J lost 3, with 4 bases in between. CDR3: CASSSYYGYTF. The CDR3, as DNA: TGTGCCAGCAGCAGCTACTATGGCTACACCTTC.

This rearrangement joins TRBV19 to TRBJ1-2, with a possible D match to TRBD1 (5 bases). The germline V and J ends were trimmed by 5 bases and 5 bases, with 12 bases remaining between them. The germline CDR1 and CDR2 sequences are LNHDA and SQIVND (reference sequence). The CDR3 totals 13 residues. The CDR3 nucleotides are TGTGCCAGTAGTCCAGGGTGGGAGTATGGCTACACCTTC. As protein: CASSPGWEYGYTF.

The chain has TRBV11-2 and TRBJ1-1, with D possibly matching TRBD1 (6 bases). The CDR3 has 15 amino acids. V shed 2 bases and J shed 4 bases, with 14 bases lying between them. Looked up from germline, CDR1 is SGHAT and CDR2 is FQNNGV. The CDR3 bases are TGTGCCAGCAGCTTAATGGGACATCCCGGCACTGAAGCTTTCTTT. Amino acid sequence: CASSLMGHPGTEAFF.

The rearrangement links TRBV7-2 to TRBJ2-7; D may be TRBD2 (5 bases). This CDR3 is 13 amino acids long. Germline V gives CDR1 SGHTA, CDR2 FQGNSA. Trimming removed 3 bases at V and 5 bases at J, with 11 bases between. The CDR3 reads CASSLEVSHEQYF. CDR3 in DNA: TGTGCCAGCAGCTTGGAGGTTAGCCACGAGCAGTACTTC.

The rearrangement uses TRBV7-6 and TRBJ2-7; perhaps TRBD2 as D (6 bases). The CDR3 covers 15 residues. With 0 bases removed from V and 4 bases from J, the gap between germline ends came to 13 bases. Looked up from germline, CDR1 is SGHVS and CDR2 is FNYEAQ. CDR3: CASSLAPGLMYEQYF. The CDR3 region has the DNA TGTGCCAGCAGCTTAGCGCCGGGACTCATGTACGAGCAGTACTTC.

The CDR3 sequence: CAWTGITGELFF. In DNA, the CDR3 is TGTGCCTGGACAGGAATCACCGGGGAGCTGTTTTTT. The chain carries TRBV30 and TRBJ2-2; D unresolved. The CDR3 is 12 amino acids. Germline CDR1 and CDR2: GTSNPN and SVGIG (reference sequence). V lost 4 bases and J 4 bases, leaving 7 bases between the germline ends. Using reference TRBV30 and TRBJ2-2 for the parts outside the CDR3, the full variable domain is SQTIHQWPATLVQPVGSPLSLECTVEGTSNPNLYWYRQAAGRGLQLLFYSVGIGQISSEVPQNLSASRPQDRQFILSSKKLLLSDSGFYLCAWTGITGELFFGEGSRLTVL.